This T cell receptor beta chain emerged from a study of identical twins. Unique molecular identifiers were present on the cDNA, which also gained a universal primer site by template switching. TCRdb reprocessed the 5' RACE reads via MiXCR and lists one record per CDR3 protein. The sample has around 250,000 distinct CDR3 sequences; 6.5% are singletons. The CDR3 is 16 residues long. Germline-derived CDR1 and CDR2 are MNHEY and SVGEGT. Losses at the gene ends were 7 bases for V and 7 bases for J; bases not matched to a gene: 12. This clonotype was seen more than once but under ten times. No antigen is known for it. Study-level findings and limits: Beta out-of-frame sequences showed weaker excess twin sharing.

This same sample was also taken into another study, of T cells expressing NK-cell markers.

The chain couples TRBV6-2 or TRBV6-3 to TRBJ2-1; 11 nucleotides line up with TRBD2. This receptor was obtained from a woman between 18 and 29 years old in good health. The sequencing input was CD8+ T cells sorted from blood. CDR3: CASKRTLAGGRNEQFF. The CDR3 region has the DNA TGTGCCAGCAAAAGGACCCTAGCGGGAGGTAGAAATGAGCAGTTCTTC.